The clone carrying this T cell receptor beta chain came up a few times. Its antigen is still unknown. These data originate in a study of glioma-infiltrating T cells after dendritic cell vaccination. Profiling relied on immunoSEQ multiplex PCR, and the TCRdb table lists in-frame clones only, not all of them. The profile shows 55,000 to 75,000 clones, under 90% of them singletons. Selection required adequate fresh-frozen tumor tissue plus more than two years' survival data. Study-level results: Longer survival after dendritic cell vaccination followed higher pretreatment TIL content. Complete blood and tumor specimen sets were limited to few patients.

This CDR3 is built from 12 residues. Germline lookup yields CDR1 MNHEY and CDR2 SMNVEV (reference sequence). Trimming shortened V by 5 bases and J by 2 bases, and 5 bases separated the two germline ends. The sample in question was blood, obtained before dendritic cell vaccination. This chain uses TRBV27 with TRBJ2-3; D call uncertain. The source is a human donor with glioblastoma. The CDR3 DNA follows: TGTGCCAGCAGTCCTACCACAGATACGCAGTATTTT. Amino acid sequence: CASSPTTDTQYF.